The 32 T cell receptor beta chains in this list originate from one sample, sequenced in a study of identical twins. TCRdb reanalysed the 5' RACE reads using MiXCR and keeps one entry per CDR3 protein. Of 1.5 million to 2 million distinct CDR3 sequences detected, about 30% appear once; the ten largest clones hold roughly 0.3%. The source material was cord blood. All receptors come from a newborn girl in good health.

The rearrangement links TRBV28 to TRBJ2-2, with unresolved D. Germline V lookup: CDR1 MDHEN, CDR2 SYDVKM. Trimming removed 2 bases at V and 2 bases at J, with 9 bases between. The CDR3 is made up of 15 amino acids. DNA for the CDR3: TGTGCCAGCAGTTTAGCAGACGATAACACCGGGGAGCTGTTTTTT. It specifies CASSLADDNTGELFF.

J is TRBJ2-2 and V is TRBV18, with D possibly matching TRBD2 (6 bases). Germline CDR1 is KGHSH and CDR2 is LQKENI. The CDR3 has 17 residues. V was trimmed by 2 bases and J by 1 base, leaving 14 bases between them. The CDR3 spells CASSPWEAGLNTGELFF. CDR3 bases: TGTGCCAGCTCACCATGGGAAGCGGGTCTGAACACCGGGGAGCTGTTTTTT. The variable domain in full, with the rest retrieved from reference TRBV18 and TRBJ2-2, is NAGVMQNPRHLVRRRGQEARLRCSPMKGHSHVYWYRQLPEEGLKFMVYLQKENIIDESGMPKERFSAEFPKEGPSILRIQQVVRGDSAAYFCASSPWEAGLNTGELFFGEGSRLTVL.

This chain uses TRBV6-5 with TRBJ2-3, with D tentatively TRBD2 (7 bases). There are 16 residues in the CDR3. V lost 2 bases and J lost 6, with 18 bases in between. The germline CDR1 and CDR2 sequences are MNHEY and SVGAGI. The CDR3 is CASSYKRRGGADTQYF. CDR3 nucleotides: TGTGCCAGCAGTTACAAACGGCGCGGGGGCGCGGATACGCAGTATTTT.

This clonotype came up a few times. The DNA of the CDR3 is TGTGCCATCACCTCTTTCGACGGAGCTAACTATGGCTACACCTTC. This gives the protein CAITSFDGANYGYTF. The chain combines TRBV10-3 with TRBJ1-2; D call uncertain. Deletions cut 7 bases from V and 0 bases from J, with 15 bases between. This CDR3 is 15 amino acids long. Per the germline V gene, CDR1 is ENHRY and CDR2 is SYGVKD.

This clonotype was counted many times. The V call is TRBV5-1, the J call TRBJ2-7; the match to TRBD2 covers 8 bases. The germline V gene has CDR1 SGHRS and CDR2 YFSETQ. V shed 4 bases and J 4 bases; nucleotides not matched to a gene: 7. The CDR3 is 14 amino acids. The CDR3 bases are TGCGCCAGCAGCCTGAAGCGGGGGACTTACGAGCAGTACTTC. This sequence encodes CASSLKRGTYEQYF.

This clonotype was seen a handful of times. The chain links TRBV20-1 to TRBJ2-1, with D possibly matching TRBD2 (6 bases). This CDR3 has 13 amino acids. V gave up 6 bases and J gave up 5 bases, with 14 bases separating them. Per germline, CDR1 DFQATT and CDR2 SNEGSKA (reference sequence). Here the CDR3 reads CSAERVGNNEQFF. In nucleotides, the CDR3 is TGCAGTGCCGAGCGGGTGGGAAACAATGAGCAGTTCTTC.

In the case of this clonotype: One end of the junction varies from germline; a read error may be responsible. V usage is TRBV6-6 and J usage is TRBJ1-2; D is unclear. The V gene's germline CDR1 is MNHNY and CDR2 SVGAGI (reference sequence). This CDR3 is 15 amino acids long. The CDR3 coding sequence is TGTGCCGGCAGTTACTTGGGGAAGGATTACTATGGCTACACCTTC. Translated: CAGSYLGKDYYGYTF.

The chain couples TRBV2 to TRBJ1-6, with 9 bases identical to TRBD1. Per germline, CDR1 SNHLY and CDR2 FYNNEI. The V segment lost 6 bases and the J segment 6 bases; nucleotides outside the gene matches: 9. The CDR3 runs 16 residues. CDR3 in amino acids: CASSQEGTGRNSPLHF. The CDR3 region has the DNA TGTGCCAGCAGCCAAGAAGGGACAGGGCGTAATTCACCCCTCCACTTT.

The V gene is TRBV7-2, the J gene TRBJ2-1; D not certain. The J call could be wrong; TRBJ2-7 is a better fit for the DNA end. Germline V gene sequence: CDR1 SGHTA, CDR2 FQGNSA. The CDR3 is made up of 14 amino acids. The CDR3 bases are TGTGCCAGCAGCCCGACAAGCTCCTACAATGAGCAGTACTTC. It encodes CASSPTSSYNEQYF.

The chain is built from TRBV12-3 or TRBV12-4 and TRBJ2-5; maybe TRBD2 (6 bases). The CDR3 is made up of 13 amino acids. Trimming stripped 8 bases from V and 4 bases from J, with 14 bases between. The CDR3 is CASVGTSAETQYF. The CDR3 DNA sequence: TGTGCCAGCGTGGGGACTTCGGCAGAGACCCAGTACTTC.

Remarks on this clonotype: A much larger clonotype is one base distant, so this may be a read error. This sequence joins TRBV6-6 and TRBJ2-3; D is ambiguous. Looked up from germline, CDR1 is MNHNY and CDR2 is SVGAGI (reference sequence). The CDR3 contains 12 residues. V lost 1 base and J 5 bases, leaving 4 bases between the germline ends. Here the CDR3 reads CASSYYLDTQYF. The CDR3 DNA reads as TGTGCCAGCAGTTACTACCTAGATACGCAGTATTTT.

V usage is TRBV7-9 and J usage is TRBJ2-1; the D gene is possibly TRBD2 (5 bases). The V gene lost 5 bases and the J gene lost 5 bases, with 10 bases spanning the gap. CDR1 is SEHNR, CDR2 FQNEAQ, per germline (reference sequence). The CDR3 totals 13 residues. The CDR3 is CASSITRDNEQFF. The CDR3 nucleotides read TGTGCCAGCAGCATAACTAGGGACAATGAGCAGTTCTTC. The complete variable domain, with remaining parts taken from reference TRBV7-9 and TRBJ2-1, reads DTGVSQNPRHKITKRGQNVTFRCDPISEHNRLYWYRQTLGQGPEFLTYFQNEAQLEKSRLLSDRFSAERPKGSFSTLEIQRTEQGDSAMYLCASSITRDNEQFFGPGTRLTVL.

The chain employs TRBV7-2 and TRBJ2-7, with 10 bases identical to TRBD1. The CDR3 has 16 residues. V dropped 0 bases and J dropped 4; count of bases not matched to a gene: 6. In germline, CDR1 is SGHTA, CDR2 FQGNSA. The CDR3 DNA reads as TGTGCCAGCAGCTTAGCGCCCCGACAGGGGGCGTACGAGCAGTACTTC. Translating it yields CASSLAPRQGAYEQYF.

This clonotype was counted between two and nine times. The gene calls are TRBV6-2 or TRBV6-3 and TRBJ2-7; 8 bases line up with TRBD2. Per germline, CDR1 MNHEY and CDR2 SVGEGT. Unmatched junction bases numbered 10, after V lost 2 bases and J lost 7 bases. CDR3 length: 15 amino acids. The CDR3, as DNA: TGTGCCAGCAGTTACGTAATTAGCGGGAACAATGAGCAGTACTTC. Protein sequence: CASSYVISGNNEQYF.

As concerns this clonotype: A read error may account for a junction end that differs from germline. This sequence joins TRBV6-5 and TRBJ2-7; TRBD2 aligns across 7 bases. The CDR3 contains 15 residues. Germline V gene lookup returns CDR1 MNHEY and CDR2 SVGAGI. CDR3: CASGYSAGSSYEQYF. CDR3 DNA: TGTGCCAGCGGTTACTCAGCGGGAAGCTCCTACGAGCAGTACTTC.

Ten or more counts support this clonotype. The chain links TRBV10-3 to TRBJ2-5, with TRBD1 matching over 7 bases. Germline V CDR1 and CDR2: ENHRY, SYGVKD. Trimming cost V 0 bases and J 5 bases; bases outside gene matches: 6. CDR3 size: 15 residues. Written as DNA, the CDR3 is TGTGCCATCAGTGAGTCGGGGACAGTAGCGGAGACCCAGTACTTC. Protein product: CAISESGTVAETQYF.

This clonotype was seen only a few times. The chain uses TRBV27 and TRBJ2-1; TRBD1 agrees at 7 bases. This CDR3 spans 16 amino acids. V lost 3 bases and J lost 4; bases outside the gene matches: 9. The germline gives CDR1 MNHEY, CDR2 SMNVEV (reference sequence). CDR3 region: CASSLKGARLYNEQFF. CDR3 DNA sequence: TGTGCCAGCAGTTTGAAGGGGGCGCGCCTATACAATGAGCAGTTCTTC.

The rearrangement joins TRBV7-9 to TRBJ2-4; D is possibly TRBD1 or TRBD2 (5 bases each). V gave up 2 bases and J gave up 7 bases, with 12 bases separating them. Germline CDR1 reads SEHNR; CDR2 reads FQNEAQ (reference sequence). The CDR3 loop spans 14 amino acids. CDR3 region: CASSLLTGTNIQYF. CDR3 nucleotides: TGTGCCAGCAGCTTACTCACCGGGACCAACATTCAGTACTTC.

This chain connects TRBV29-1 to TRBJ2-7; TRBD2 is a possible D gene (5 bases). With the DNA end fitting TRBJ2-5 better, the J assignment may be wrong. CDR1 and CDR2 (germline): SQVTM, ANQGSEA. This CDR3 spans 11 amino acids. The CDR3 protein is CSVPWEETQYF. CDR3 DNA: TGCAGCGTCCCGTGGGAGGAGACCCAGTACTTC.

This clonotype was seen more than once but under ten times. V gene TRBV5-4 combines with J gene TRBJ2-7; D gene unclear. Germline CDR1 reads SGHNT; CDR2 reads YYREEE (reference sequence). This CDR3 is built from 13 residues. Trimming cost V 1 base and J 6 bases, with 11 bases left between them. CDR3 nucleotides: TGTGCCAGCAGCTTGCGAATTCCTACCGAGCAGTACTTC. This translates into CASSLRIPTEQYF.

CDR3: CRGTGLESGQFF. The CDR3 coding sequence is TGCAGGGGAACGGGACTAGAGTCTGGGCAGTTCTTC. V usage is TRBV20-1 and J usage is TRBJ2-1; 8 positions match TRBD2. This CDR3 has 12 residues. Looked up from germline, CDR1 is DFQATT and CDR2 is SNEGSKA (reference sequence).

In this sample, this clonotype turned up a few times. With a much larger clone just one base away, this may be a read error. This chain joins TRBV28 and TRBJ2-7; the D is unclear. Trimming left V 6 bases short and J 3 bases short, with 9 bases between. The germline gives CDR1 MDHEN, CDR2 SYDVKM. The CDR3 consists of 12 residues. The CDR3 sequence: CASRQVGYEQYF. As DNA, the CDR3 is TGTGCCAGCAGACAAGTGGGCTACGAGCAGTACTTC.

Only a few counts were recorded for this clonotype. V and J are TRBV6-2 or TRBV6-3 and TRBJ1-2, with D uncertain. Per germline, CDR1 MNHEY and CDR2 SVGEGT. Trimming cost V 6 bases and J 0 bases, with 11 bases left between them. The CDR3 consists of 14 residues. The chain's CDR3 is CASRQPGANYGYTF. The CDR3 bases are TGTGCCAGCAGACAACCGGGAGCTAACTATGGCTACACCTTC.

V usage is TRBV20-1 and J usage is TRBJ2-3; 12 bases fit TRBD2. The CDR3 totals 17 residues. Germline CDR1 DFQATT, CDR2 SNEGSKA (reference sequence). After removal of 1 base from V and 3 bases from J, the junction contained 8 bases not matched to a gene. As DNA, the CDR3 is TGCAGTGCTAGAGCCCTGACTAGCGGGAGAGGTACAGATACGCAGTATTTT. Protein sequence: CSARALTSGRGTDTQYF.

This clonotype has at least ten counts. This sequence joins TRBV28 and TRBJ2-4; D may be TRBD2 (6 bases). V lost 4 bases and J lost 0, with 10 bases in between. This CDR3 has 15 amino acids. Germline V gene sequence: CDR1 MDHEN, CDR2 SYDVKM. The CDR3 region is CASSSLGGAKNIQYF. CDR3 coding DNA: TGTGCCAGCAGTTCCCTCGGGGGAGCCAAAAACATTCAGTACTTC. The full variable domain, completed using reference TRBV28 and TRBJ2-4, is DVKVTQSSRYLVKRTGEKVFLECVQDMDHENMFWYRQDPGLGLRLIYFSYDVKMKEKGDIPEGYSVSREKKERFSLILESASTNQTSMYLCASSSLGGAKNIQYFGAGTRLSVL.

The sample holds a few counts of this clonotype. CDR3 sequence (DNA): TGTGCCAGCTCACTTCGTCGGCGGGAAGGTGAGCAGTTCTTC. Protein sequence: CASSLRRREGEQFF. This chain joins TRBV18 and TRBJ2-1, with D maybe TRBD2 (6 bases). Trimming left V 4 bases short and J 9 bases short, with 16 bases between. CDR1 and CDR2 (germline): KGHSH, LQKENI. There are 14 residues in the CDR3.

Comment on this clonotype: A much larger clone differs by one base, so this may be a read error. The rearrangement links TRBV12-3 or TRBV12-4 to TRBJ1-6; no clear D gene. The CDR3 covers 14 residues. CDR3 region: CASSLATMGSPLHF. As DNA, the CDR3 is TGTGCCAGCAGTCTAGCAACCATGGGTTCACCCCTCCACTTT.

A note on this clonotype: A read error may account for a junction end that differs from germline. V usage is TRBV27 and J usage is TRBJ2-3; 9 bases are a match to TRBD2. The CDR3 contains 16 residues. CDR1 and CDR2 (germline): MNHEY, SMNVEV (reference sequence). This CDR3 is CVSSKVAGGLTDTQYF. CDR3 nucleotides: TGTGTCAGCAGTAAGGTGGCGGGAGGGCTCACAGATACGCAGTATTTT.

With regard to this clonotype: At one of its ends the junction is not consistent with the germline gene, which may arise from a read error. The chain carries TRBV11-3 and TRBJ2-1; the D gene is possibly TRBD2 (5 bases). This CDR3 spans 13 amino acids. The germline CDR1 and CDR2 sequences are SGHNT and YENEEA. The CDR3 loop reads CTSSLEGRSEQFF. The CDR3 DNA is TGTACCAGCAGCTTAGAGGGTAGGTCGGAGCAGTTCTTC. Based on the CDR3 plus reference TRBV11-3 and TRBJ2-1, the full variable domain is EAGVVQSPRYKIIEKKQPVAFWCNPISGHNTLYWYLQNLGQGPELLIRYENEEAVDDSQLPKDRFSAERLKGVDSTLKIQPAELGDSAVYLCTSSLEGRSEQFFGPGTRLTVL.

V usage is TRBV11-2 and J usage is TRBJ2-1; D is perhaps TRBD1 (6 bases). This CDR3 comprises 18 residues. The germline V and J ends were trimmed by 1 base and 2 bases, with 18 bases remaining between them. The germline V gene encodes CDR1 SGHAT and CDR2 FQNNGV. DNA for the CDR3: TGTGCCAGCAGCTTAGGGATTCTGGACAGCCTACCCTACAATGAGCAGTTCTTC. Translated, it gives CASSLGILDSLPYNEQFF.

The chain has TRBV3-1 and TRBJ2-7; D gene unclear. The J call could be wrong; TRBJ2-5 is a better fit for the DNA end. This CDR3 contains 13 residues. CDR1 LGHDT and CDR2 YNNKEL come from the germline V gene (reference sequence). The CDR3 DNA follows: TGTGCCAGCAGAAGCAGGCAGGCGGAGACCCAGTACTTC. Translated, it gives CASRSRQAETQYF.

The chain has TRBV27 and TRBJ1-1; tentatively, D is TRBD1 (6 bases). Germline V gives CDR1 MNHEY, CDR2 SMNVEV (reference sequence). The V and J ends lost 7 bases and 1 base respectively, with 13 bases between them. The CDR3 length is 14 residues. CDR3: CASTDRGANTEAFF. The DNA of the CDR3 is TGTGCCAGCACAGACCGGGGGGCGAACACTGAAGCTTTCTTT.